The 5 T cell receptor beta chains listed next were all sequenced from one sample in a study of identical twins. MiXCR was run by TCRdb on the 5' RACE reads, yielding one entry per CDR3 protein. The sample includes around 1.7 million distinct CDR3 sequences, 32% of them seen just once. Sequenced: cord blood. These receptors were taken from a newborn girl in good health.

The chain combines TRBV7-2 with TRBJ2-3; 8 nucleotides line up with TRBD2. The V gene's germline CDR1 is SGHTA and CDR2 FQGNSA. CDR3 length: 20 amino acids. V dropped 5 bases and J dropped 1; count of bases not matched to a gene: 20. The DNA for the CDR3 is TGTGCCAGCAGCCTCAAGTTGGGGTTCAGCGGGAGTGTACGCACAGATACGCAGTATTTT. It is translated as CASSLKLGFSGSVRTDTQYF.

V usage is TRBV24-1 and J usage is TRBJ1-1; possible D gene TRBD1, 5 bases. V was pared by 3 bases and J by 6 bases, with 19 bases between. CDR3 length equals 16 residues. CDR1 KGHDR and CDR2 SFDVKD come from the germline V gene. CDR3 sequence (DNA): TGTGCCACCAGTGATACCTCCGGGGGGGGACTGGCTGAAGCTTTCTTT. Protein: CATSDTSGGGLAEAFF.

The sample holds a few counts of this clonotype. The chain combines TRBV13 with TRBJ2-7; perhaps TRBD2 as D (6 bases). Per the germline V gene, CDR1 is PRHDT and CDR2 is FYEKMQ (reference sequence). Trimming stripped 5 bases from V and 5 bases from J, with 19 bases between. CDR3 size: 15 residues. CDR3 sequence: CASSPRATSIHEQYF. CDR3 bases: TGTGCCAGCAGCCCGAGAGCGACTAGTATCCACGAGCAGTACTTC.

V is TRBV7-9 and J is TRBJ2-1; 10 positions match TRBD2. Germline V CDR1 and CDR2: SEHNR, FQNEAQ (reference sequence). Unmatched junction bases numbered 5, after V lost 4 bases and J lost 5 bases. The CDR3 is 15 amino acids. The CDR3 loop is CASSSSGGLHNEQFF. The CDR3 nucleotides are TGTGCCAGCAGCTCTAGCGGGGGTCTACACAATGAGCAGTTCTTC. Together with reference TRBV7-9 and TRBJ2-1, the CDR3 gives the full variable domain: DTGVSQNPRHKITKRGQNVTFRCDPISEHNRLYWYRQTLGQGPEFLTYFQNEAQLEKSRLLSDRFSAERPKGSFSTLEIQRTEQGDSAMYLCASSSSGGLHNEQFFGPGTRLTVL.

Only a few counts were recorded for this clonotype. V gene TRBV2 combines with J gene TRBJ2-7; D is ambiguous. V gave up 4 bases and J gave up 6 bases, with 16 bases separating them. CDR3 length: 14 amino acids. Per germline, CDR1 SNHLY and CDR2 FYNNEI. The CDR3 reads CASSVVRLSFEQYF. As DNA, the CDR3 is TGTGCCAGCAGTGTGGTAAGACTCTCTTTCGAGCAGTACTTC. Looking up the rest from reference TRBV2 and TRBJ2-7 gives the full variable domain: EPEVTQTPSHQVTQMGQEVILRCVPISNHLYFYWYRQILGQKVEFLVSFYNNEISEKSEIFDDQFSVERPDGSNFTLKIRSTKLEDSAMYFCASSVVRLSFEQYFGPGTRLTVT.